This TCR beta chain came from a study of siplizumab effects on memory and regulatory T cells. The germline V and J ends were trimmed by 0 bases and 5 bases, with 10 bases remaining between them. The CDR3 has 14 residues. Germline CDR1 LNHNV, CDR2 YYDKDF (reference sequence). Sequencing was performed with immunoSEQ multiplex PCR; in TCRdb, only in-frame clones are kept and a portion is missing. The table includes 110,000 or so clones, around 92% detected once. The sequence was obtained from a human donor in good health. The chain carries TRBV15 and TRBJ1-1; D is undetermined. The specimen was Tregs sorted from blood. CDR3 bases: TGTGCCACCAGCAGAGATCTAGGTGAAACTGAAGCTTTCTTT. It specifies CATSRDLGETEAFF.